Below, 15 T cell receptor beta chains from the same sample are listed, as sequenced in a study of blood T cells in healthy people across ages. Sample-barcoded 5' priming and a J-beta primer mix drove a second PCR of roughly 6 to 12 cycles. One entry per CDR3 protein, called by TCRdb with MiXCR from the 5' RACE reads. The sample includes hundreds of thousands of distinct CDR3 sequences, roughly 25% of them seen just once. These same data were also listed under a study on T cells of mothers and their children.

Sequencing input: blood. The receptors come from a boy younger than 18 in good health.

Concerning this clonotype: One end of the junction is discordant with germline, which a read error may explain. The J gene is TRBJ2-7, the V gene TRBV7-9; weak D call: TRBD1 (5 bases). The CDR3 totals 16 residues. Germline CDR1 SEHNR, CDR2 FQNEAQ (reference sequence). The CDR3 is CASSPTTDSLAYGQYF. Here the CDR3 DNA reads TGTGCCAGCAGCCCCACAACCGACAGCCTTGCCTACGGGCAGTACTTC. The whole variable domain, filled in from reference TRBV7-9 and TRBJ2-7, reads DTGVSQNPRHKITKRGQNVTFRCDPISEHNRLYWYRQTLGQGPEFLTYFQNEAQLEKSRLLSDRFSAERPKGSFSTLEIQRTEQGDSAMYLCASSPTTDSLAYGQYFGPGTRLTVT.

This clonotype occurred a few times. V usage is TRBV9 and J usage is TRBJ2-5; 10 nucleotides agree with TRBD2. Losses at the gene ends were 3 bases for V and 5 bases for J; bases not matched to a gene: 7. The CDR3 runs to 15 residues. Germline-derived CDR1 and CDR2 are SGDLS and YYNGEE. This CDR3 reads CASSAGLAVRETQYF. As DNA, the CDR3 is TGTGCCAGCAGCGCCGGACTAGCGGTACGGGAGACCCAGTACTTC.

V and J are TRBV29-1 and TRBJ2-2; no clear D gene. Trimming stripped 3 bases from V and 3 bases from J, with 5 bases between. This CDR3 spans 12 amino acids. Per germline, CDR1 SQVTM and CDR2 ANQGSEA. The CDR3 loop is CSVDVDTGELFF. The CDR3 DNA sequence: TGCAGCGTTGATGTGGACACCGGGGAGCTGTTTTTT.

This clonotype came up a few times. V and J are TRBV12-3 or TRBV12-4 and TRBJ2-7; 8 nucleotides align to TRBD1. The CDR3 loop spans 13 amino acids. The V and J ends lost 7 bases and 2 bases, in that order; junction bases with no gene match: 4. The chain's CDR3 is CASTTGGTYEQYF. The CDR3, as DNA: TGTGCCAGCACAACAGGGGGAACCTACGAGCAGTACTTC.

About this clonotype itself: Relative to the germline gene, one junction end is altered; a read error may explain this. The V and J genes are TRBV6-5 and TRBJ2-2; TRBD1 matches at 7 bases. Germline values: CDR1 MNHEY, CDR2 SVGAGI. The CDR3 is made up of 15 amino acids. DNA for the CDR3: TGTGCCAGCAGTTACAGGGGGCGAGGCACCGGGGAGCTGTTCTTT. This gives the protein CASSYRGRGTGELFF.

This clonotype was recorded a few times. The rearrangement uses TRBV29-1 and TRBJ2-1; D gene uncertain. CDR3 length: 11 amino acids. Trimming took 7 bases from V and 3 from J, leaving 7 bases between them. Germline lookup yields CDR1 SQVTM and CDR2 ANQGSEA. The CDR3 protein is CSALGYNEQFF. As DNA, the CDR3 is TGCAGCGCCCTTGGCTACAATGAGCAGTTCTTC.

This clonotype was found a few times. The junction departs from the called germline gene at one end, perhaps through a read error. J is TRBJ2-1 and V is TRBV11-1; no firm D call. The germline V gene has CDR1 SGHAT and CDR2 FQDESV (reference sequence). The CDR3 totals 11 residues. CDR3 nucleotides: TGTGCCAGCAGCCTACTCGAGATGAAGCTCTTC. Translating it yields CASSLLEMKLF.

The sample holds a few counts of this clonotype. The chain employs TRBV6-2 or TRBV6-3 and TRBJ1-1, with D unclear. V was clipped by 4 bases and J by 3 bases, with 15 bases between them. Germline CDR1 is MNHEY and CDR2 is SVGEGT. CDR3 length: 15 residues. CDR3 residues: CASSSLGREDTEAFF. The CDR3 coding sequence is TGTGCCAGCAGTTCCTTGGGAAGGGAGGACACTGAAGCTTTCTTT.

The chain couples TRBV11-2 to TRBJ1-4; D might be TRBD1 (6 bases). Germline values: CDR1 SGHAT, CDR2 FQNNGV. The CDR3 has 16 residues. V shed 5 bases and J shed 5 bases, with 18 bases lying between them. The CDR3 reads CASSPRDRSQNEKLFF. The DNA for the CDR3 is TGTGCCAGCAGCCCGAGAGACAGGTCACAGAATGAAAAACTGTTTTTT.

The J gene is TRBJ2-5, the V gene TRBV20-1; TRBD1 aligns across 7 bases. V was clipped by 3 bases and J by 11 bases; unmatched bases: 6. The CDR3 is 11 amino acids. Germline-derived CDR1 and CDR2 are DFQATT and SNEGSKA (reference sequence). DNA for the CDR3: TGCAGTGCTAGGACAGGGCGTGAGCAGTACTTC. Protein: CSARTGREQYF.

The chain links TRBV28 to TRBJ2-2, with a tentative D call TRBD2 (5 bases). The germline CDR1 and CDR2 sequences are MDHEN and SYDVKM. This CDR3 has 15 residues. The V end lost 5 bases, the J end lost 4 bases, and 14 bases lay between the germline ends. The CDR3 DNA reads TGTGCCAGCAGTGAGGGCAGACGAGTCACCGGGGAGCTGTTTTTT. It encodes CASSEGRRVTGELFF.

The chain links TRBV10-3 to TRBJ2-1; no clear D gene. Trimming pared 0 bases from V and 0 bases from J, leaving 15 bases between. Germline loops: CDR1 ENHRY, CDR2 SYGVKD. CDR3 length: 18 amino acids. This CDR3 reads CAISESSAAPSSYNEQFF. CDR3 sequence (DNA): TGTGCCATCAGTGAGTCGTCGGCTGCACCTAGCTCCTACAATGAGCAGTTCTTC.

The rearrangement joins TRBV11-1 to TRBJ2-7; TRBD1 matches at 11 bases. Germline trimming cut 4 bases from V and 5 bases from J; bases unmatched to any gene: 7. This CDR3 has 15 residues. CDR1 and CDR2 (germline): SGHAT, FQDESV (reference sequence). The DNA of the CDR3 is TGTGCCAGCAGCTCGGATCCGGGACAGGGGGACGAGCAGTACTTC. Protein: CASSSDPGQGDEQYF.

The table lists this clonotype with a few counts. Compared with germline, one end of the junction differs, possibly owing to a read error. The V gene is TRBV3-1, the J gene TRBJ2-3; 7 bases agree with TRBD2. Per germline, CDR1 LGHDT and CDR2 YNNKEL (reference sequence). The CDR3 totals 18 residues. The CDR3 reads CASSQDSFWEGDTDTQSF. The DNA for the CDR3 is TGTGCCAGCAGCCAAGACTCATTTTGGGAGGGAGACACAGATACGCAGTCTTTT.

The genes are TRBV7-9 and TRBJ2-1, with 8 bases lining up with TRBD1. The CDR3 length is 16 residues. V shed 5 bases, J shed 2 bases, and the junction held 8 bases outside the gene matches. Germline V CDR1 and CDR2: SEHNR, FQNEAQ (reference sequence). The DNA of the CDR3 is TGTGCCAGCAGCGCTGGGACAGGCACTACCTACAATGAGCAGTTCTTC. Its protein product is CASSAGTGTTYNEQFF. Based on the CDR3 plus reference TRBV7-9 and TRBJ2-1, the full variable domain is DTGVSQNPRHKITKRGQNVTFRCDPISEHNRLYWYRQTLGQGPEFLTYFQNEAQLEKSRLLSDRFSAERPKGSFSTLEIQRTEQGDSAMYLCASSAGTGTTYNEQFFGPGTRLTVL.